A selection of T cell receptor beta chains follows, all from one sample in a study of PD-L1 blockade in urothelial cancer. The assay was immunoSEQ multiplex PCR, and TCRdb's table has in-frame clones only and misses some. The sample has about 32,000 clones; more than 75% are singletons. The input for sequencing was PBMCs, taken around atezolizumab (anti-PD-L1) treatment. The origin of the receptors is a man aged 50 to 60 with urothelial cancer. Each CDR3 is given with its conserved first and last residue. D genes are given only for firm matches. Some rows mark clone size as missing; the rest say once, few, many or name a class of expanded clone.

V: TRBV7-6; D: .; size: .; J: TRBJ2-7; DNA: TGTGCCAGCAGCCAGCCTAGCCGGTACGAGCAGTACTTC; CDR3: CASSQPSRYEQYF
V: TRBV27; D: .; size: .; J: TRBJ2-7; DNA: TGTGCCAGCAGTTTAGGGGCAGGGTTGGACGAGCAGTACTTC; CDR3: CASSLGAGLDEQYF
V: TRBV6-4; D: .; size: .; J: TRBJ2-2; DNA: TGTGCCAGCAGTGATGGTAGCGCGGGCGGGGAGCTGTTTTTT; CDR3: CASSDGSAGGELFF
V: TRBV10-3; D: TRBD2; size: .; J: TRBJ2-3; DNA: TGTGCCATCAGTCCGGGACTAGCGGGAGTGACCACAGATACGCAGTATTTT; CDR3: CAISPGLAGVTTDTQYF
V: TRBV30; D: TRBD2; size: .; J: TRBJ2-7; DNA: TGTGCCTGGAGTCCTTTAGCGGGAGCGGTCTACGAGCAGTACTTC; CDR3: CAWSPLAGAVYEQYF
V: TRBV5-6; D: .; size: .; J: TRBJ2-2; DNA: TGTGCCAGCAGCTTTCAGGGCAGGGACACCGGGGAGCTGTTTTTT; CDR3: CASSFQGRDTGELFF
V: TRBV6-6; D: TRBD1; size: .; J: TRBJ2-2; DNA: TGTGCCAGCAGCCGGGACAGGGCGGGAACCGGGGAGCTGTTTTTT; CDR3: CASSRDRAGTGELFF
V: TRBV19; D: TRBD2; size: .; J: TRBJ2-1; DNA: TGTGCCAGTAGTATCTCAGCGGGGGCCTACAATGAGCAGTTCTTC; CDR3: CASSISAGAYNEQFF
V: TRBV6-1; D: TRBD1; size: .; J: TRBJ2-7; DNA: TGTGCCAGCAGTGAATATGTGCAGGACAGGGGGGACTACGAGCAGTACTTC; CDR3: CASSEYVQDRGDYEQYF
V: TRBV30; D: TRBD1; size: once; J: TRBJ1-5; DNA: TGTGCCTGGAGTGTTCGGACAGGCCGCAATCAGCCCCAGCATTTT; CDR3: CAWSVRTGRNQPQHF
V: TRBV27; D: TRBD1; size: .; J: TRBJ1-1; DNA: TGTGCCAGCAGTTTATCCCCGACAGGGTTGAACACTGAAGCTTTCTTT; CDR3: CASSLSPTGLNTEAFF
V: TRBV28; D: .; size: .; J: TRBJ2-7; DNA: TGTGCCAGCAGTTTATCTATACCAGGCTACGAGCAGTACTTC; CDR3: CASSLSIPGYEQYF
V: TRBV19; D: .; size: .; J: TRBJ1-1; DNA: TGTGCCAGTAGTATCCAGGGGCCGAACACTGAAGCTTTCTTT; CDR3: CASSIQGPNTEAFF
V: TRBV2; D: .; size: .; J: TRBJ1-5; DNA: TGTGCCAGCAGTGGACAGCAGAATCAGCCCCAGCATTTT; CDR3: CASSGQQNQPQHF
V: TRBV19; D: TRBD1; size: .; J: TRBJ1-6; DNA: TGTGCCAGTAGCGTTGGGACAGGTAGTAATTCACCCCTCCACTTT; CDR3: CASSVGTGSNSPLHF
V: TRBV11-3; D: .; size: .; J: TRBJ2-1; DNA: TGTGCCAGCAGTTCGGTCTACAATGAGCAGTTCTTC; CDR3: CASSSVYNEQFF
V: TRBV27; D: TRBD2; size: .; J: TRBJ2-7; DNA: TGTGCCAGCAGTTCGGGACTAGCGGCCTACGAGCAGTACTTC; CDR3: CASSSGLAAYEQYF
V: TRBV7-8; D: TRBD2; size: .; J: TRBJ2-7; DNA: TGTGCCAGCAGCCACTCCGGGACTAGCTCATACGAGCAGTACTTC; CDR3: CASSHSGTSSYEQYF
V: TRBV6-1; D: .; size: .; J: TRBJ2-3; DNA: TGTGCCAGCAGGCCGGGGGTCCTCACAGATACGCAGTATTTT; CDR3: CASRPGVLTDTQYF
V: TRBV27; D: TRBD1; size: .; J: TRBJ1-5; DNA: TGTGCCAGCAGTTTTTTCGGACAGGGTGGCCATCAGCCCCAGCATTTT; CDR3: CASSFFGQGGHQPQHF
V: TRBV19; D: TRBD2; size: .; J: TRBJ2-1; DNA: TGTGCCAGTAGTGTACGGACTAGCGGCAATTCCTACAATGAGCAGTTCTTC; CDR3: CASSVRTSGNSYNEQFF
V: TRBV11-2; D: .; size: .; J: TRBJ1-5; DNA: TGTGCCAGCAGCTTAGGGAGGACCGGCCAGCCCCAGCATTTT; CDR3: CASSLGRTGQPQHF
V: TRBV27; D: TRBD1; size: once; J: TRBJ2-7; DNA: TGTGCCAGCAGTCCACGACAGGGGCGCCTCCCCTACGAGCAGTACTTC; CDR3: CASSPRQGRLPYEQYF
V: TRBV5-1; D: TRBD2; size: .; J: TRBJ2-1; DNA: TGCGCCAGCAGCTTCACCCAATCTAGCGGGTACAATGAGCAGTTCTTC; CDR3: CASSFTQSSGYNEQFF
V: TRBV9; D: TRBD1; size: once; J: TRBJ2-5; DNA: TGTGCCAGCAGCGTATTTCAGGGGGCTTTAGGGGAGACCCAGTACTTC; CDR3: CASSVFQGALGETQYF
V: TRBV28; D: .; size: .; J: TRBJ2-3; DNA: TGTGCCAGGGGAGAAGGCGCAGATACGCAGTATTTT; CDR3: CARGEGADTQYF
V: TRBV27; D: TRBD1; size: .; J: TRBJ2-5; DNA: TGTGCCAGTAGAAAACAGGGGCGAAGGGAGACCCAGTACTTC; CDR3: CASRKQGRRETQYF
V: TRBV15; D: TRBD2; size: .; J: TRBJ2-3; DNA: TGTGCCACCAGCAGAGATCGGGCGGGGGGTACAGATACGCAGTATTTT; CDR3: CATSRDRAGGTDTQYF
V: TRBV5-8; D: .; size: .; J: TRBJ2-4; DNA: TGTGCCAGCAGCTTGGGGGCAGGGCGCGAACTCATTCAGTACTTC; CDR3: CASSLGAGRELIQYF
V: TRBV10-2; D: .; size: .; J: TRBJ2-7; DNA: TGCGCCAGCAGTGACCTCTACTCCTACGAGCAGTACTTC; CDR3: CASSDLYSYEQYF
V: TRBV19; D: TRBD1; size: .; J: TRBJ1-2; DNA: TGTGCCAGTAGCACGACAGGGGGCGGTGGCTACACCTTC; CDR3: CASSTTGGGGYTF
V: TRBV19; D: TRBD2; size: .; J: TRBJ2-3; DNA: TGTGCCAGTAGCTGGACTAGCGGGAGGGCGGAAGATACGCAGTATTTT; CDR3: CASSWTSGRAEDTQYF
V: TRBV4-3; D: TRBD2; size: .; J: TRBJ2-3; DNA: TGCGCCAGCAGCCAAGATCCTGGGACTAGCGGGAGGGCCGCAGATACGCAGTATTTT; CDR3: CASSQDPGTSGRAADTQYF
V: TRBV29-1; D: TRBD2; size: .; J: TRBJ2-1; DNA: TGCAGCGTTGGCGGGGGAGTGGGTACTGAGCAGTTCTTC; CDR3: CSVGGGVGTEQFF
V: TRBV18; D: .; size: few; J: TRBJ2-1; DNA: TGTGCCAGCTCACCGTACCCTAGCTACAATGAGCAGTTCTTC; CDR3: CASSPYPSYNEQFF
V: TRBV5-6; D: .; size: .; J: TRBJ1-2; DNA: TGTGCCAGCAGCTATGCCGCAGGGGTGAGCTATGGCTACACCTTC; CDR3: CASSYAAGVSYGYTF